The T cell receptor (beta chain) described here comes from a study of cytomegalovirus exposure and HLA in healthy donors. The germline CDR1 and CDR2 sequences are SGHTS and YDEGEE. V was clipped by 4 bases and J by 7 bases; unmatched bases: 7. The CDR3 is 14 residues long. Study findings and constraints: Cytomegalovirus association was listed for 170 or so TCR beta chains. Accurate prediction of HLA-A and HLA-B alleles (for most subjects) was reportedly achieved from TCR beta sequences.

The PCR used 60 Vbeta and 13 Jbeta primers. Sequencing used immunoSEQ multiplex PCR; TCRdb keeps in-frame clones, though not all of them. This repertoire includes some 26,000 clones. Note on this clone: Antigen unknown.

The chain recombines TRBV5-8 with TRBJ1-5; 8 bases map to TRBD1. The source material was PBMCs. The sequence was obtained from a male donor in good health and CMV-seropositive. As DNA, the CDR3 is TGTGCCAGCAGCCGCGGGACAGGTGGCCAGCCCCAGCATTTT. Amino acids: CASSRGTGGQPQHF.